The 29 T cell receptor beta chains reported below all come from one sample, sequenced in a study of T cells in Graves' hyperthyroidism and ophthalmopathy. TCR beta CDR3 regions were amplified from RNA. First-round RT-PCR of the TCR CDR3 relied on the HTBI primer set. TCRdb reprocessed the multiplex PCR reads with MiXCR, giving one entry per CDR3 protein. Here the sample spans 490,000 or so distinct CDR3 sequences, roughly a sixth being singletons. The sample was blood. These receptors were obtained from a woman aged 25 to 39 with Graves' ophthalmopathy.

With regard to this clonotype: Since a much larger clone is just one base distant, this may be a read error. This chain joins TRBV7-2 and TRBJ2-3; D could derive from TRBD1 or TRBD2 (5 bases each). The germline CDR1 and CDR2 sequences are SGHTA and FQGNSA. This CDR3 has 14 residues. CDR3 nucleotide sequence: TGTGCCAGCAGCTTCCGGGACCCCACAGATCCGCAGTATTTT. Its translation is CASSFRDPTDPQYF.

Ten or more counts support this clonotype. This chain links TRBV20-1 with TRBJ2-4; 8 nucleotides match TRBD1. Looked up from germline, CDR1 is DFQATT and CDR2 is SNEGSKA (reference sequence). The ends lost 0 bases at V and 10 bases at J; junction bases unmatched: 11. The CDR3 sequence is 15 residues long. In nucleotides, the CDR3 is TGCAGTGCTAGAGATTTTGCAGGGGGCGAAGGTATTCAGTACTTC. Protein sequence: CSARDFAGGEGIQYF.

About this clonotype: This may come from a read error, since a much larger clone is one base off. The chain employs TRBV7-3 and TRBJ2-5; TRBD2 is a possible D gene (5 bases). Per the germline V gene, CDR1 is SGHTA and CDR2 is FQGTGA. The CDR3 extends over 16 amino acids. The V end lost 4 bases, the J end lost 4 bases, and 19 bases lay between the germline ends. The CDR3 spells CASSSSSPGMGETQYF. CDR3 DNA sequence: TGTGCCAGCAGCTCAAGCTCCCCCGGGATGGGAGAGACCCAGTACTTC.

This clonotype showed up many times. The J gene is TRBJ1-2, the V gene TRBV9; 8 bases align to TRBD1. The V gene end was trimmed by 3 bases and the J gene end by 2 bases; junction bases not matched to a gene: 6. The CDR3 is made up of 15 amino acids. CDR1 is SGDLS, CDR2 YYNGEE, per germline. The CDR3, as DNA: TGTGCCAGCAGCGGGGGAGGACAGGGAAACTATGGCTACACCTTC. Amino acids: CASSGGGQGNYGYTF.

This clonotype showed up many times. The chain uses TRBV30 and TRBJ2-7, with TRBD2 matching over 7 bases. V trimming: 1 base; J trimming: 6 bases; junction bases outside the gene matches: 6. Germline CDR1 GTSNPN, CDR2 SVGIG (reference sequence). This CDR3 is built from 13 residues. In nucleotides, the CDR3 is TGTGCCTGGAGTGGTACTAGCGTGGGCGAGCAGTACTTC. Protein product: CAWSGTSVGEQYF. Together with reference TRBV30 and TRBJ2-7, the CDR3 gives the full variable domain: SQTIHQWPATLVQPVGSPLSLECTVEGTSNPNLYWYRQAAGRGLQLLFYSVGIGQISSEVPQNLSASRPQDRQFILSSKKLLLSDSGFYLCAWSGTSVGEQYFGPGTRLTVT.

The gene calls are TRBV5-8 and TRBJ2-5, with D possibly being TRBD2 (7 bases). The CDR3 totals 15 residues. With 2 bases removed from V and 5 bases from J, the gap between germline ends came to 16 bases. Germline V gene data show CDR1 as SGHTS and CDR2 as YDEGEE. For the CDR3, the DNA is TGTGCCAGCAGCTTTGGACTAGGGGGGCTGGAGACCCAGTACTTC. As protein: CASSFGLGGLETQYF.

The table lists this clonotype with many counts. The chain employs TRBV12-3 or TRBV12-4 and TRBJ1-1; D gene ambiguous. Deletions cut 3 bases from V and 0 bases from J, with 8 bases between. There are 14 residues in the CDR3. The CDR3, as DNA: TGTGCCAGCAGTTTTACTGTATTGAACACTGAAGCTTTCTTT. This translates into CASSFTVLNTEAFF.

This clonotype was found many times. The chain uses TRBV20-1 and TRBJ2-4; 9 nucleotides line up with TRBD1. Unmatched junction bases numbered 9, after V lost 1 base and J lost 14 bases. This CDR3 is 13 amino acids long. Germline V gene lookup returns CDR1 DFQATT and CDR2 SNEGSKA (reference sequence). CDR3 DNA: TGCAGTGCTAGAGTGGGACAGGGAAGGTCGGAGTACTTC. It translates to CSARVGQGRSEYF.

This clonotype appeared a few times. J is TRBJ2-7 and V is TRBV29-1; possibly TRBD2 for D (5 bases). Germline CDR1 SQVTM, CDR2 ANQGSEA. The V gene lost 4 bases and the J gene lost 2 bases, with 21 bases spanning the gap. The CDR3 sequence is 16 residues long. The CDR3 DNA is TGCAGCGTTGGGAGCAACCCTGAGGGCCGACCCTACGAGCAGTACTTC. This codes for CSVGSNPEGRPYEQYF.

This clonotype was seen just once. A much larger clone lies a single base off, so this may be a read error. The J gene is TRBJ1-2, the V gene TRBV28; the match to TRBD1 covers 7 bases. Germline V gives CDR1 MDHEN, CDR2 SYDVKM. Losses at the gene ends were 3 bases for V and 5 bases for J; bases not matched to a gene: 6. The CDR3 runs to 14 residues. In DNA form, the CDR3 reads TGTGCCAGCAGTTTCCCGGGGACAGATTATGGCTACACCTTC. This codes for CASSFPGTDYGYTF.

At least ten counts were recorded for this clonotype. The CDR3 protein is CASSFFGLGLSSYEQYF. The CDR3 DNA reads TGTGCCAGCAGTTTTTTCGGTTTAGGCCTCAGCTCCTACGAGCAGTACTTC. This chain joins TRBV28 and TRBJ2-7; the D is unclear. This CDR3 has 17 residues. Germline CDR1 is MDHEN and CDR2 is SYDVKM. Trimming shortened V by 3 bases and J by 0 bases, and 18 bases separated the two germline ends.

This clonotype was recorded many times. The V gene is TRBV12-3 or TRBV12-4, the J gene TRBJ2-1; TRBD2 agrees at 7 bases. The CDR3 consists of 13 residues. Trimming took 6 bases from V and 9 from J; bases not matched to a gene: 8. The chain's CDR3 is CASSQTASGEQFF. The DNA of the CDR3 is TGTGCCAGCAGCCAAACAGCTAGCGGTGAGCAGTTCTTC.

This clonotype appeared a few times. The CDR3: CSVEQAGIGELFF. DNA of the CDR3: TGCAGCGTTGAACAAGCGGGAATCGGGGAGCTGTTTTTT. The V call is TRBV29-1, the J call TRBJ2-2; 7 nucleotides match TRBD2. The CDR3 has 13 residues. Losses at the gene ends were 2 bases for V and 7 bases for J; bases not matched to a gene: 4. Looked up from germline, CDR1 is SQVTM and CDR2 is ANQGSEA.

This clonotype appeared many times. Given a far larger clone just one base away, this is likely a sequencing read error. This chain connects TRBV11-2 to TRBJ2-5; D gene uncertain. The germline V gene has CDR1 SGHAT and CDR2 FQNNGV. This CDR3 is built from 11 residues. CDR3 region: CASTLGETQYF. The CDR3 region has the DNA TGTGCCAGCACCTTAGGGGAGACCCAGTACTTC.

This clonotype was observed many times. The CDR3 coding sequence is TGTGCCAGCACCTCAATACAGGGGCTTTTTATTTACGAGCAGTACTTC. Its protein is CASTSIQGLFIYEQYF. This sequence joins TRBV28 and TRBJ2-7; TRBD1 aligns across 7 bases. J gave up 4 bases and V 7 bases, and 16 bases lay outside the gene matches. CDR3 length: 16 amino acids. Germline CDR1 and CDR2: MDHEN and SYDVKM.

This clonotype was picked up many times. The CDR3 reads CACLTGGESTDTQYF. As DNA, the CDR3 is TGTGCCTGCCTTACCGGCGGAGAAAGCACAGATACGCAGTATTTT. The chain employs TRBV30 and TRBJ2-3, with D unclear. CDR1 GTSNPN and CDR2 SVGIG come from the germline V gene (reference sequence). The CDR3 is 15 amino acids. The V gene lost 6 bases and the J gene lost 0 bases, with 16 bases spanning the gap.

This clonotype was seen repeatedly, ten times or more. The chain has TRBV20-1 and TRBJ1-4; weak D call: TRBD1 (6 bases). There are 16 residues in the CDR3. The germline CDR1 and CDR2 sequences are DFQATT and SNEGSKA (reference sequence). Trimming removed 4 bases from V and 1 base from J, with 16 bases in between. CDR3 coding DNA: TGCAGTGCTAATCCAGGGGACATAGGAACTAATGAAAAACTGTTTTTT. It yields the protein CSANPGDIGTNEKLFF.

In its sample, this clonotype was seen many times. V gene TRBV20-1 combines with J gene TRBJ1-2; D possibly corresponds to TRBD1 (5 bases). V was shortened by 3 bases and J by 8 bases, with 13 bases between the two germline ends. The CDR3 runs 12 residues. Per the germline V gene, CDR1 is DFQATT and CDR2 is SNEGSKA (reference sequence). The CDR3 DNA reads TGCAGTGCTAGCCCGAGACAGCAAGGCTACACCTTC. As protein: CSASPRQQGYTF.

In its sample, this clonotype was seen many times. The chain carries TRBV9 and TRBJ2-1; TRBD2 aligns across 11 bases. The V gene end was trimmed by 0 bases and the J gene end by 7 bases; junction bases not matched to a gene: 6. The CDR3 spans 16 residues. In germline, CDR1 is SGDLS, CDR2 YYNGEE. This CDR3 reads CASSVGMTSGTNEQFF. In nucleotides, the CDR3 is TGTGCCAGCAGCGTAGGTATGACTAGCGGGACGAATGAGCAGTTCTTC.

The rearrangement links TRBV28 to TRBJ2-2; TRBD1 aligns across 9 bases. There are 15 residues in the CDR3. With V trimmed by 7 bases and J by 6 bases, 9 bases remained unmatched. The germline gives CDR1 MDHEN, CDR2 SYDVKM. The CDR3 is CASTSPGQGAGELFF. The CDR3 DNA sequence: TGTGCCAGCACCTCCCCGGGACAGGGTGCCGGGGAGCTGTTTTTT.

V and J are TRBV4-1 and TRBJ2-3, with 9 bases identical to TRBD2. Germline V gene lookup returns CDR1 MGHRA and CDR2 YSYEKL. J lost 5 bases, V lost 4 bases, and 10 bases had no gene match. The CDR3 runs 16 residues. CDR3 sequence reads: CASSPLQREDGDTQYF. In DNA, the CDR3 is TGCGCCAGCAGCCCCCTGCAGCGGGAGGATGGAGATACGCAGTATTTT.

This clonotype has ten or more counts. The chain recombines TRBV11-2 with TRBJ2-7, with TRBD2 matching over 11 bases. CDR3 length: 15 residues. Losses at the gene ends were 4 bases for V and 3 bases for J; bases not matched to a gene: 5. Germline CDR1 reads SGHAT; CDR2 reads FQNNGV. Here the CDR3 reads CASSSTSGSFYEQYF. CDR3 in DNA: TGTGCCAGCAGCTCTACTAGCGGGAGTTTCTACGAGCAGTACTTC.

CDR3 sequence (DNA): TGCAGCGTTGAAGGGGACTCGTGGGGGGAGCAGTTCTTC. It translates to CSVEGDSWGEQFF. The rearrangement joins TRBV29-1 to TRBJ2-1; tentative D call: TRBD2 (6 bases). Trimming shortened V by 1 base and J by 10 bases, and 14 bases separated the two germline ends. Germline V gene lookup returns CDR1 SQVTM and CDR2 ANQGSEA. The CDR3 has 13 residues.

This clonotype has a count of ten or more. CDR3 nucleotides: TGTGCCAGCAGGCGACAGGGGGCTATTGAAAAACTGTTTTTT. Protein: CASRRQGAIEKLFF. J is TRBJ1-4 and V is TRBV28, with 10 bases identical to TRBD1. Per the germline V gene, CDR1 is MDHEN and CDR2 is SYDVKM. This CDR3 comprises 14 residues. V shed 6 bases, J shed 7 bases, and the junction held 5 bases outside the gene matches. The complete variable domain, with remaining parts taken from reference TRBV28 and TRBJ1-4, reads DVKVTQSSRYLVKRTGEKVFLECVQDMDHENMFWYRQDPGLGLRLIYFSYDVKMKEKGDIPEGYSVSREKKERFSLILESASTNQTSMYLCASRRQGAIEKLFFGSGTQLSVL.

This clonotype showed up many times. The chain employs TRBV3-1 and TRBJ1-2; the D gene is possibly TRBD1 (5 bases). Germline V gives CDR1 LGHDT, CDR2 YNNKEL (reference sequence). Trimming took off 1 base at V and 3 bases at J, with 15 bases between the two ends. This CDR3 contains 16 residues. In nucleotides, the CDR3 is TGTGCCAGCAGCCAAGGGGGCGTCAGTCTCTACTATGGCTACACCTTC. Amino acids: CASSQGGVSLYYGYTF. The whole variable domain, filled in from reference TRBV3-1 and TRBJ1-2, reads DTAVSQTPKYLVTQMGNDKSIKCEQNLGHDTMYWYKQDSKKFLKIMFSYNNKELIINETVPNRFSPKSPDKAHLNLHINSLELGDSAVYFCASSQGGVSLYYGYTFGSGTRLTVV.

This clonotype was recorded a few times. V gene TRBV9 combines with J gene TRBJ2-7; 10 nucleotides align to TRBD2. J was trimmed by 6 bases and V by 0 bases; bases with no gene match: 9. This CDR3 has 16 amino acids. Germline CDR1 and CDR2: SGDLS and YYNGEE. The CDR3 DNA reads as TGTGCCAGCAGCGTAGGGCCGAGCGGGAGGGCCATCGAGCAGTACTTC. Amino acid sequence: CASSVGPSGRAIEQYF.

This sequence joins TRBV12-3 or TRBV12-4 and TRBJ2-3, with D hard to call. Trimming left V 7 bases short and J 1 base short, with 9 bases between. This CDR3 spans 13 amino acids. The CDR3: CASIRVGTDTQYF. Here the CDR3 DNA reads TGTGCCAGCATCCGGGTTGGCACAGATACGCAGTATTTT.

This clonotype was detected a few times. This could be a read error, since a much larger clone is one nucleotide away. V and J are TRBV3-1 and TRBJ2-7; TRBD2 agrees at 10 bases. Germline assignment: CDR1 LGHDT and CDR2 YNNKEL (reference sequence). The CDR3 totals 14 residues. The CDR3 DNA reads TGTGCCAGCAGCCAAACACACGGGACTAGCGAGCAGCACTTC. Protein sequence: CASSQTHGTSEQHF.

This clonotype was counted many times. DNA for the CDR3: TGTGCCAGCAGTTTAATAGCGGGATCTAGGGAGCAGTTCTTC. Translation: CASSLIAGSREQFF. The V and J genes are TRBV27 and TRBJ2-1; 8 bases align to TRBD2. CDR3 length: 14 residues. Per the germline V gene, CDR1 is MNHEY and CDR2 is SMNVEV (reference sequence). The trim removed 2 bases at V and 10 bases at J, leaving 7 bases unmatched.